This TCR beta chain comes out of a study of T cells in Graves' hyperthyroidism and ophthalmopathy (dated by TCRdb to about 2019). Notes on the research overall: Peripheral blood was collected at initial diagnosis, before any treatment. Once sampling was done, hyperthyroidism patients were given methimazole at a starting dose of 30 mg daily, whereas ophthalmopathy patients were given high-dose intravenous methylprednisolone. The approximately 97 discovery patients were randomly divided into training and test sets at a 7:3 ratio. In addition, the study compared T-cell repertoires in thyroid tissue and in blood from 6 or 7 Graves' hyperthyroidism patients. An independent validation cohort of around 19 hyperthyroidism patients and 17 patients who later progressed to ophthalmopathy tested prospective prediction of ophthalmopathy. TCR V-J signatures able to tell the groups apart were searched for in a discovery cohort of approximately 95 patients, of whom around 43 had Graves' ophthalmopathy and roughly 58 had stable Graves' hyperthyroidism. TCR Vbeta CDR3 sequencing of roughly 140 peripheral blood samples (fewer than 45 ophthalmopathy, over 70 hyperthyroidism and around 17 progressor patients) is reported in the paper.

Broader findings and caveats from the paper: Sample size was not statistically predetermined, and blinding of investigators to group allocation was not performed. Most expanded thyroid clonotypes (frequency above 0.001) were also detected in blood, a finding suggesting that blood repertoires may reflect thyroid immune responses. Ophthalmopathy was separated from stable hyperthyroidism by a 13 V-J signature model, with around 88% sensitivity and 81% to 82% specificity obtained in cross-validation and 80%/75% obtained in testing. In validation, the model predicted progression to ophthalmopathy a median of 6.5 months before onset, with about 70% sensitivity and roughly 77% specificity.

Hyperthyroidism patients were newly diagnosed, with disease duration under 2 months, and aged 18 to 65 years. Patients with uncontrolled infections, other autoimmune diseases, pregnancy or lactation were excluded. Diagnoses were established on the basis of clinical symptoms, serum thyroxine and TRAb, thyroid ultrasound, and orbital computed tomography. For progressor patients, blood was drawn at the first diagnosis of hyperthyroidism, before any ophthalmopathy symptoms had appeared. PBMCs were isolated from roughly 10 ml of fresh peripheral blood by Ficoll-Paque density gradient centrifugation. Patients classed as progressors first received a Graves' hyperthyroidism diagnosis and then went on to develop ophthalmopathy during follow-up. Total RNA was extracted with Trizol reagent, and quality was checked on an Agilent 2100 Bioanalyzer. The table lists this clonotype with many counts. No cognate antigen has been identified for it. No base quality values were provided; no much bigger clone lies one nucleotide off.

Amplification of TCR beta CDR3 regions was carried out from RNA transcripts. For the first round of RT-PCR on the TCR CDR3, the HTBI primer set was used together with the Qiagen OneStep RT-PCR kit. The libraries were constructed in a second round of multiplex PCR and then size-selected and purified. Sequencing of the libraries was done on an Illumina HiSeq2000 using paired-end 100 bp reads. For the original study's pipeline: Raw data were processed with SOAPnuke, discarding reads with adapters, uncalled bases, mean Phred below 15, or no exact constant-primer or identifier match. COPE v1.2.5 was used to merge the high-quality paired reads, and each unique nucleotide sequence was defined as a clonotype. Clonotypes were aligned to IMGT TRBV, TRBD and TRBJ reference segments using MiTCR v1.1. The analysis included only V-J combinations with a frequency above 0.0001, which together covered more than 98% of the repertoires. A TCS score was defined as the ratio between F50 (clonal expansion) and ExV (chaos), using BLOSUM62-based TCRdist between CDR3 peptides within each V-J. Welch's t-statistics and random forest reduced fewer than 600 V-J features to under 15, which were used in a naive Bayes classifier (R e1071). TCRdb itself trimmed the public reads at Q25 with fastp, ran MiXCR and retained productive beta chains. A single entry per CDR3 protein holds the most common genes and DNA from its merged rows. TCRdb's processing, not the authors' own work, is the source of the V and J calls. The sample table shows 550,000 to 650,000 distinct CDR3 sequences, and roughly 13% are seen once. The top ten constitute 4.5% to 6% of the sample.

Sequenced input: blood. This receptor was taken from a woman in her 30s with Graves' hyperthyroidism that later progressed to Graves' ophthalmopathy.

The nucleotide sequence reads TGTGCCAGCAGTTTACGTAGAGGAGACAGGGGGCTCGAGCAGTACTTC. This codes for CASSLRRGDRGLEQYF. The chain couples TRBV12-3 or TRBV12-4 to TRBJ2-7; 10 bases in between match TRBD1. Trimming removed 2 bases from V and 6 bases from J; the gene matches leave 10 bases unexplained. The CDR3 numbers 16 residues from cysteine through phenylalanine. Only CDR3 DNA is held: 48 bases, read in frame from base 1.